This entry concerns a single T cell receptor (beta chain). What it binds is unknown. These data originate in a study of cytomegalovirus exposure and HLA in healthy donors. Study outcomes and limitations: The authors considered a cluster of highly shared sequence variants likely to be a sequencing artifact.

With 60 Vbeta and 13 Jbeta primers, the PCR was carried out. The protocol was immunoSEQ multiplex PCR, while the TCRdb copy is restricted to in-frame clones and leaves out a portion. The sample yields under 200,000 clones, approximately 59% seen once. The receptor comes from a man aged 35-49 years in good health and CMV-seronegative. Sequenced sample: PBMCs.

The CDR3 DNA sequence: TGCAGCGGCCGAACTAGCGGGCCTACAGATACGCAGTATTTT. Protein sequence: CSGRTSGPTDTQYF. The gene calls are TRBV29-1 and TRBJ2-3; TRBD2 aligns across 9 bases. V shed 7 bases and J 3 bases; nucleotides not matched to a gene: 8. The CDR3 runs 14 residues. The germline V gene has CDR1 SQVTM and CDR2 ANQGSEA.